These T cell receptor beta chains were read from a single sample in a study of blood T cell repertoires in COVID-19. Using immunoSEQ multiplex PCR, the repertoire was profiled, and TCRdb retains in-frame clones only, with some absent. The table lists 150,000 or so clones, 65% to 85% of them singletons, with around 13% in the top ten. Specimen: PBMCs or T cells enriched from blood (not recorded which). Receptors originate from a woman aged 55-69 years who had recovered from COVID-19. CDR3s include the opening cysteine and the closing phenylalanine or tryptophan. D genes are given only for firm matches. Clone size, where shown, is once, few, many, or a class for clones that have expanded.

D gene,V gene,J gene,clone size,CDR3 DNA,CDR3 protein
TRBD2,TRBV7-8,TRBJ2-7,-,TGTGCCAGCAGCCCGAGACTAGCGGGGGAGTACGAGCAGTACTTC,CASSPRLAGEYEQYF
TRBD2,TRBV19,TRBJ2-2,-,TGTGCCTCAAACGGACTAGCGGCGAACACCGGGGAGCTGTTTTTT,CASNGLAANTGELFF
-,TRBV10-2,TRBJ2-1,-,TGCGCCAGCAGTGAGTTGGCGGGAGAGCAGTTCTTC,CASSELAGEQFF
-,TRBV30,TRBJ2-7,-,TGTGCCTGGAGTGCCCCGGGAGCAAACTTCCGCGAGCAGTACTTC,CAWSAPGANFREQYF
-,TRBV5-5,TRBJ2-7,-,TGTGCCAGCAGCCCCCCTAGAGGGGGACCTTCAAGCTACGAGCAGTACTTC,CASSPPRGGPSSYEQYF
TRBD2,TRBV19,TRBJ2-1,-,TGTGCCAGTAGTATGGACCGGGGGGGCTGGAATGAGCAGTTCTTC,CASSMDRGGWNEQFF
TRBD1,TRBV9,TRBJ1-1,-,TGTGCCAGCAGCGTAGTGACAGGGGCGAACACTGAAGCTTTCTTT,CASSVVTGANTEAFF
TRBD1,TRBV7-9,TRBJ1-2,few,TGTGCCAGCAGCTTTGAGGGACAGGGGGCGAATGGCTACACCTTC,CASSFEGQGANGYTF
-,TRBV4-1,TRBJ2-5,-,TGCGCCAGCAGCCAGCAAACCAGGGGACAAGAGACCCAGTACTTC,CASSQQTRGQETQYF
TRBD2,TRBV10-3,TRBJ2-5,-,TGTGCCATCAGTGAAGGGCGGGGGGGCCGGCTCTCAGAGACCCAGTACTTC,CAISEGRGGRLSETQYF
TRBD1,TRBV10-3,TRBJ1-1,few,TGTGCCATCAGTGAGTCCGGGACAGGGTTAGCTTTCTTT,CAISESGTGLAFF
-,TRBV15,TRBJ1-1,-,TGTGCCACCAGCAGAGATTACGCGGAGAACACTGAAGCTTTCTTT,CATSRDYAENTEAFF
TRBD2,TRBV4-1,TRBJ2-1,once,TGCGCCAGCAGCCCTCCGCTTGTGCGGGGGGGGGTCTACAATGAGCAGTTCTTC,CASSPPLVRGGVYNEQFF
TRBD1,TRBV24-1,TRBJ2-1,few,TGTGCCACCAGTGATGCACGTGGGGGACAGGGCAATGAGCAGTTCTTC,CATSDARGGQGNEQFF
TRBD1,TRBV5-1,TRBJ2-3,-,TGCGCCAGCAGCTTGGTAGGGGGCCGGGATACGCAGTATTTT,CASSLVGGRDTQYF
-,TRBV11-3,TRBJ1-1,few,TGTGCCAGCAGCTTCTGGGACTCTGAAGCTTTCTTT,CASSFWDSEAFF
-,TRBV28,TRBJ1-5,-,TGTGCCAGCAGTTTGGGGGGGCAGGAGAGGCCCCAGCATTTT,CASSLGGQERPQHF
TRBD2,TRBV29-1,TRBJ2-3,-,TGCAGCGTTTACGGATTAAGCGGGAGGTCGGATACGCAGTATTTT,CSVYGLSGRSDTQYF
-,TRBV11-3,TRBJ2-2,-,TGTGCCAGCAGCCCGGACAGAACGAACACCGGGGAGCTGTTTTTT,CASSPDRTNTGELFF
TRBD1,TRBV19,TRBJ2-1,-,TGTGCCAGTAGGGCGGACAGGGGTGGATACAATGAGCAGTTCTTC,CASRADRGGYNEQFF
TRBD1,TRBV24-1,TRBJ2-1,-,TGTGCCACCAGTGGAGGTGACAGGGCCTACAATGAGCAGTTCTTC,CATSGGDRAYNEQFF
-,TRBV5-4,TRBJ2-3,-,TGTGCCAGCAGCGCGGCGGGCCGAAGCACAGATACGCAGTATTTT,CASSAAGRSTDTQYF
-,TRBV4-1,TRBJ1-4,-,TGCGCCAGCAGCCAAGAAACAGGGCGGAAACTGTTTTTT,CASSQETGRKLFF
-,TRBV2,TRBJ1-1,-,TGTGCCAGCAGTGAAGACTGGAACAGCGAAGCTTTCTTT,CASSEDWNSEAFF
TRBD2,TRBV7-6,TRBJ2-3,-,TGTGCCAGCAGCTTAGGGAGCGGGGGGGCTAGAGATACGCAGTATTTT,CASSLGSGGARDTQYF
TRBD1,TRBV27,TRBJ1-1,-,TGTGCCAGCAGGTTGACAGGGTCCTCTGAAGCTTTCTTT,CASRLTGSSEAFF
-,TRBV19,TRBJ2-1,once,TGTGCCAGTTCGGGACTCACTTACAATGAGCAGTTCTTC,CASSGLTYNEQFF
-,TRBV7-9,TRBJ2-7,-,TGTGCCAGCAGTTTCGGGGGCGAGCAGTACTTC,CASSFGGEQYF
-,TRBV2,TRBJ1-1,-,TGTGCCAGCAGTGATTCCTGGGGGCGGGCTGAAGCTTTCTTT,CASSDSWGRAEAFF
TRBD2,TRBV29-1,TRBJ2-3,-,TGCAGCGTTGAAGGTAGCGGGGCAACAGATACGCAGTATTTT,CSVEGSGATDTQYF
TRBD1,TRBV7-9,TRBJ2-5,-,TGTGCCAGCAGCCAGAAGGGACAGGGGGCGGAAGAGACCCAGTACTTC,CASSQKGQGAEETQYF
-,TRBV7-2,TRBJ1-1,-,TGTGCCAGCAGCCCCGACAGCTACACTGAAGCTTTCTTT,CASSPDSYTEAFF
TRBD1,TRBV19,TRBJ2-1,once,TGTGCCAGTAGTATTCGAGGGACAGGGGGAGTCTCCTACAATGAGCAGTTCTTC,CASSIRGTGGVSYNEQFF
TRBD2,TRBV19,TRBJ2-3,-,TGTGCCAGTAGTGCAACGCGGGGGATTACAGATACGCAGTATTTT,CASSATRGITDTQYF
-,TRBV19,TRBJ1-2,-,TGTGCCAGTAGTATCACTCGGACAGAAACTAACTATGGCTACACCTTC,CASSITRTETNYGYTF
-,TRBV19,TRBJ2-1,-,TGTGCCAGTAGCCTAGTATACAATGAGCAGTTCTTC,CASSLVYNEQFF
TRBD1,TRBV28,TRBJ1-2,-,TGTGCCACCCCGGGGGAGGGGGACAGGTTAAACTATGGCTACACCTTC,CATPGEGDRLNYGYTF
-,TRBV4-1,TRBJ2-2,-,TGCGCCAGCAGCCAAGGATTGGTAGGAGGGGGCTACACCGGGGAGCTGTTTTTT,CASSQGLVGGGYTGELFF
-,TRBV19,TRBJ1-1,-,TGTGCCAGTAGTTCGTGGACAGAGATGAACACTGAAGCTTTCTTT,CASSSWTEMNTEAFF
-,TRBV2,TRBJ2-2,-,TGTGCCAGCAGTGAATATCGGAACACCGGGGAGCTGTTTTTT,CASSEYRNTGELFF
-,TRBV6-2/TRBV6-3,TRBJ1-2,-,TGTGCCAGCAGTTACGAGTGGGGAGGGACTAACTATGGCTACACCTTC,CASSYEWGGTNYGYTF
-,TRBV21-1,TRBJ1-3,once,TGTGCCAGCAGCAAAGTTGGGCAGCCCAACACCATATATTTT,CASSKVGQPNTIYF
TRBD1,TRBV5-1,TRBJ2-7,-,TGCGCCAGCAGGCCTAGGACAGGGAGCGTCTCCTACGAGCAGTACTTC,CASRPRTGSVSYEQYF
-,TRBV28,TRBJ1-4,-,TGTGCCAGCAGTTCAACAAGCGCAACTAATGAAAAACTGTTTTTT,CASSSTSATNEKLFF
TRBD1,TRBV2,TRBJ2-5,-,TGTGCCAGCAGAAGTAGGGACAGGGGGTGGGAGACCCAGTACTTC,CASRSRDRGWETQYF
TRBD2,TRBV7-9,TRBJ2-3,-,TGTGCCAGCACAGTGCGGGGGACCACAGATACGCAGTATTTT,CASTVRGTTDTQYF
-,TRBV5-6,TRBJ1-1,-,TGTGCCAGCAGCTTGGTTGTTTGGACAGTCTCGAACACTGAAGCTTTCTTT,CASSLVVWTVSNTEAFF
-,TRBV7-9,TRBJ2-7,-,TGTGCCAGCAGCGTTGGACAGCACTCCTACGAGCAGTACTTC,CASSVGQHSYEQYF
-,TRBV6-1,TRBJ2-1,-,TGTGCCAGCAGTGAATTGGGGGCGGGGGCTGAGCAGTTCTTC,CASSELGAGAEQFF
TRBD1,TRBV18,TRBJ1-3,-,TGTGCCAGCTCGCCGACCCGACAGGGTGGAAACACCATATATTTT,CASSPTRQGGNTIYF
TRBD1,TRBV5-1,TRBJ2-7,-,TGCGCCAGCAGCTTGGGGAGGGGACAGGGTTACGAGCAGTACTTC,CASSLGRGQGYEQYF
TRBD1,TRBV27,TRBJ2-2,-,TGTGCCAGCAGTCGACAGGGGAACACCGGGGAGCTGTTTTTT,CASSRQGNTGELFF
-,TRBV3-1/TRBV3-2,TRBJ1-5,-,TGTGCCAGCAGCCAAGGATCGGGGAGACAGCCCCAGCATTTT,CASSQGSGRQPQHF
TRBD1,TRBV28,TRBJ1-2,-,TGTGCCAGCAGGACGGACAGGGGGTACGGCTACACCTTC,CASRTDRGYGYTF
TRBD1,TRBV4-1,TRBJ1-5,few,TGCGCCAGCAGCCAGGGGACAGGGGGCAATCAGCCCCAGCATTTT,CASSQGTGGNQPQHF
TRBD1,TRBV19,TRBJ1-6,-,TGTGCCAGTAGTACCCACGAAAGGGGGCCTTCACCCCTCCACTTT,CASSTHERGPSPLHF
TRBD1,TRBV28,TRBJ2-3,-,TGTGCCAGCAGTTTTTTCGCTCCGGGACAGGGGGCGCCGGCAGATACGCAGTATTTT,CASSFFAPGQGAPADTQYF
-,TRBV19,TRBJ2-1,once,TGTGCCAGTAGTATAGCCTACTCCAACTCCTACAATGAGCAGTTCTTC,CASSIAYSNSYNEQFF
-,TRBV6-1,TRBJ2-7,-,TGTGCCAGCAGTGAACCGGGGACAAGCTCCTACGAGCAGTACTTC,CASSEPGTSSYEQYF
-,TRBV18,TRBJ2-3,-,TGTGCCAGCTCACCCGACACTATCGGGGGCACAGATACGCAGTATTTT,CASSPDTIGGTDTQYF